This T cell receptor (beta chain) was identified in a study of T cell responses to AZD1222 COVID-19 vaccine. Study-wide results and caveats: Two AZD1222 doses significantly raised spike-specific TCR breadth and depth over controls.

Germline-derived CDR1 and CDR2 are MNHEY and SVGAGI. J was trimmed by 9 bases and V by 0 bases; bases with no gene match: 6. The CDR3 is made up of 16 amino acids. Concerning this clone: What it binds is unknown.

TCRdb keeps only in-frame clones here, not all; method: immunoSEQ multiplex PCR. The sample records 110,000 or so clones, about 90% being singletons. The sequenced sample was peripheral blood, obtained on day 0 of AZD1222 vaccination. This chain links TRBV6-5 with TRBJ1-6; 9 nucleotides align to TRBD1. The receptor's source is an adult in good health. The CDR3 spells CASSYSRTGAGSPLHF. As DNA, the CDR3 is TGTGCCAGCAGTTACTCGAGGACAGGGGCGGGTTCACCCCTCCACTTT.